This T cell receptor (beta chain) was identified in a study of cytomegalovirus exposure and HLA in healthy donors. Study-wide results and caveats: Later work found most CMV-associated TCR beta chains apparently HLA-restricted. Most TCR sequences showed up rarely, but some public TCRs showed up in many donors.

Points on this clone: What it binds is unknown.

Germline V gene sequence: CDR1 LGHNA, CDR2 YSLEER. Trimming pared 0 bases from V and 8 bases from J, leaving 10 bases between. This CDR3 is built from 13 residues. 13 Jbeta primers and 60 Vbeta primers were used for the PCR. Method: immunoSEQ multiplex PCR; TCRdb's copy keeps in-frame clones and lacks some. The top ten hold approximately 6% of the sample, which has under 150,000 clones, 78% seen once. This clonotype was obtained from a woman between 40 and 50 years old in good health and CMV-seronegative. Sequencing input: PBMCs. The rearrangement links TRBV4-3 to TRBJ1-1; D is uncertain. CDR3 sequence reads: CASSQETGREAFF. In nucleotides, the CDR3 is TGCGCCAGCAGCCAAGAAACGGGAAGGGAAGCTTTCTTT.